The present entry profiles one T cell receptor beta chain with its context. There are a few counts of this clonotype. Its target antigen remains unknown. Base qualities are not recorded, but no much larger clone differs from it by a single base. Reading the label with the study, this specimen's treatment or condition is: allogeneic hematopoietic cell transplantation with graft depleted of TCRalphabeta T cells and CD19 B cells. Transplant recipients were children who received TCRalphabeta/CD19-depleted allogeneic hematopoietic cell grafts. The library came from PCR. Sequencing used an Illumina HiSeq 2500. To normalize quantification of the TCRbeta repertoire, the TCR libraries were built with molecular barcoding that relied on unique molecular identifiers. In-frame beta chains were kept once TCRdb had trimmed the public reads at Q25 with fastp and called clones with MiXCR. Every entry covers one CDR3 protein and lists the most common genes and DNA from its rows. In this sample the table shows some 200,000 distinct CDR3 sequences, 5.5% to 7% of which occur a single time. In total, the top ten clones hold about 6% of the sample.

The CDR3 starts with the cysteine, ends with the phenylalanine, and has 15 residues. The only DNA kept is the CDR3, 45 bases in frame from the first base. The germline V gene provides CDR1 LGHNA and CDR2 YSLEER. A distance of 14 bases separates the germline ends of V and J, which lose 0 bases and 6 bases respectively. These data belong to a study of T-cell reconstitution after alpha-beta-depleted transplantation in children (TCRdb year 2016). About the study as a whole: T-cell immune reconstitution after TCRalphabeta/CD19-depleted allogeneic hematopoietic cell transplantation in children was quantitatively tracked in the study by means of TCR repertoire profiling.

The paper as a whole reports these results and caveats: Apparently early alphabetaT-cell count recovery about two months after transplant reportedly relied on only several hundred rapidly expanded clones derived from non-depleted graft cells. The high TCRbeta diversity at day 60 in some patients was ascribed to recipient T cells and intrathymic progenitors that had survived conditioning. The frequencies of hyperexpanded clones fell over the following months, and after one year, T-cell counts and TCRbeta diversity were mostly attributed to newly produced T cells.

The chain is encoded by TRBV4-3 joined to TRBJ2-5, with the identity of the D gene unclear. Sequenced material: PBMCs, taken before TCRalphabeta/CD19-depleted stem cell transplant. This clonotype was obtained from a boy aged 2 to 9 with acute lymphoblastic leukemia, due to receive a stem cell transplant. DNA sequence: TGCGCCAGCAGCCAAGACTACATCAGGAAGCAGACCCAGTACTTC. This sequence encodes CASSQDYIRKQTQYF.